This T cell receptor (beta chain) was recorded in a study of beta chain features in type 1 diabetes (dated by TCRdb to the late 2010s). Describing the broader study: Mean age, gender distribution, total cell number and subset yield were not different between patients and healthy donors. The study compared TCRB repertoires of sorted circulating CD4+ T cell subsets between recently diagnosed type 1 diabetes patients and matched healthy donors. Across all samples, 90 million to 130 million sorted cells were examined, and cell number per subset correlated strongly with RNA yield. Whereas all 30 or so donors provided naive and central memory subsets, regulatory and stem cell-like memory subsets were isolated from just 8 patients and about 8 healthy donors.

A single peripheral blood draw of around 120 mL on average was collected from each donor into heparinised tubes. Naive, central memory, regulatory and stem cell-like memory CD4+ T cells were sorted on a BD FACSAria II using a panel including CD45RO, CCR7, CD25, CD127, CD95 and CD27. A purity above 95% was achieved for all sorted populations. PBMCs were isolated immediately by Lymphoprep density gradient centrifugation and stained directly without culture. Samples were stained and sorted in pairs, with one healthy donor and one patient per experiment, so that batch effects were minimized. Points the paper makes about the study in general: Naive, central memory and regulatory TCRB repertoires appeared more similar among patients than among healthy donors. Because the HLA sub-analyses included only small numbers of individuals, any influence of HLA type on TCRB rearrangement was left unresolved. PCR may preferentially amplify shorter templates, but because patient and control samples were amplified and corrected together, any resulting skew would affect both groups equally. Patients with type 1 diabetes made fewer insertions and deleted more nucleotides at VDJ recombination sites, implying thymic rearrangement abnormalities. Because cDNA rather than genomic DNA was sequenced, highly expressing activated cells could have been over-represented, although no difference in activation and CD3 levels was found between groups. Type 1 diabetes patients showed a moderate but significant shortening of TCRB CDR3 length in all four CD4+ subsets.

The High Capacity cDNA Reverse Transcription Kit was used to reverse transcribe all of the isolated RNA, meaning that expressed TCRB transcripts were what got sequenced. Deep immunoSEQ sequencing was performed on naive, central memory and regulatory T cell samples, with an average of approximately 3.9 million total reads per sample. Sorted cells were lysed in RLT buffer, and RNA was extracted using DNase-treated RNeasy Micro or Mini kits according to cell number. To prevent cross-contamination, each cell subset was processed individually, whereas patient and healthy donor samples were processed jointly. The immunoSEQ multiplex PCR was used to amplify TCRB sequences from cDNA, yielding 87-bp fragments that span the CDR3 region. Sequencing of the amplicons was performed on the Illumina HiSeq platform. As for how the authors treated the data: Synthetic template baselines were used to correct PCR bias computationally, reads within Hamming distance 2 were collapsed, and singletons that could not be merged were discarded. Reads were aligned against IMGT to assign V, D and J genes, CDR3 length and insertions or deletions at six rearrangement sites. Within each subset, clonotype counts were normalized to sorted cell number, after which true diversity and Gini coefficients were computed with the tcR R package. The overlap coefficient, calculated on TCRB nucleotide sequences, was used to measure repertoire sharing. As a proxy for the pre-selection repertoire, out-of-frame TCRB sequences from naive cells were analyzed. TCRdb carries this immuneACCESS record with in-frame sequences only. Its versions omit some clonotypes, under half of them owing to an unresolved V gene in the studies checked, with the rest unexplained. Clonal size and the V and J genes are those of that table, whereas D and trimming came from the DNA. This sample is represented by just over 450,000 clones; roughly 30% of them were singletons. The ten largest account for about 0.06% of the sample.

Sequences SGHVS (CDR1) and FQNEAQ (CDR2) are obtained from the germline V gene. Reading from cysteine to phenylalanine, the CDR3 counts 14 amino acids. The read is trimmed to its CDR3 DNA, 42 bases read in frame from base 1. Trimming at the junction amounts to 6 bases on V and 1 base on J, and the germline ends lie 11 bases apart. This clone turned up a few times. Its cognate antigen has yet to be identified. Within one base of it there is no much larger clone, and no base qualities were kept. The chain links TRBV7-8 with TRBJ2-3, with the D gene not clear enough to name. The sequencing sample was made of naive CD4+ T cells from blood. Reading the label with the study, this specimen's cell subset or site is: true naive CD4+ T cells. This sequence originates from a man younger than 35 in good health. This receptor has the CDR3 CASSWRTGTDTQYF. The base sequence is TGTGCCAGCAGTTGGCGTACGGGCACAGATACGCAGTATTTT.